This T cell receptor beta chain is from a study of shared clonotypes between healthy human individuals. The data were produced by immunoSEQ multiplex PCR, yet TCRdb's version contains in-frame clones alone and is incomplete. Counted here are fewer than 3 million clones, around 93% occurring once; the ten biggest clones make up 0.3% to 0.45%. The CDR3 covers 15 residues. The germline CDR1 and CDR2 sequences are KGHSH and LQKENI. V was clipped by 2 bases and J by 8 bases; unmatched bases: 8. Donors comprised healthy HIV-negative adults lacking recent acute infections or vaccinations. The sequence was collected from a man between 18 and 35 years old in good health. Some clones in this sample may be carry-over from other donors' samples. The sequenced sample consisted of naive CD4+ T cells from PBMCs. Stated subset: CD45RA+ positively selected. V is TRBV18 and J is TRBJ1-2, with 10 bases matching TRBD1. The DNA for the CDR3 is TGTGCCAGCTCACCAATGGGACAGGGGACGGTAGGCTACACCTTC. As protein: CASSPMGQGTVGYTF.